This entry concerns a single T cell receptor beta chain. Per the original methods: Reference gene primer amplification gave estimated nucleated cell counts. Sequencing used immunoSEQ multiplex PCR; TCRdb keeps in-frame clones, though not all of them. V, J and clone size are taken as reported in that table, and D and trimming were inferred from the DNA itself. The sample includes over 100,000 clones, 85% to 90% of them seen just once. Germline CDR1 and CDR2: MNHEY and SVGAGI. This CDR3 has 13 amino acids. The V segment lost 6 bases and the J segment 4 bases; nucleotides outside the gene matches: 4. The sample comes from a study of blood T cell repertoires in COVID-19. Study-wide background: Whether acute or convalescent, the COVID-19 samples came from the United States, Italy and Spain. PBMCs, B-cell-depleted T cells, or T cells provided the cDNA or gDNA that made up the material.

The chain joins TRBV6-5 to TRBJ1-2; TRBD1 aligns across 8 bases. Sequencing was performed on peripheral blood. The receptor was derived from a human donor in a cohort sampled during active COVID-19. The CDR3 region is CASSRQGPYGYTF. In nucleotides, the CDR3 is TGTGCCAGCAGCCGACAGGGGCCCTATGGCTACACCTTC.